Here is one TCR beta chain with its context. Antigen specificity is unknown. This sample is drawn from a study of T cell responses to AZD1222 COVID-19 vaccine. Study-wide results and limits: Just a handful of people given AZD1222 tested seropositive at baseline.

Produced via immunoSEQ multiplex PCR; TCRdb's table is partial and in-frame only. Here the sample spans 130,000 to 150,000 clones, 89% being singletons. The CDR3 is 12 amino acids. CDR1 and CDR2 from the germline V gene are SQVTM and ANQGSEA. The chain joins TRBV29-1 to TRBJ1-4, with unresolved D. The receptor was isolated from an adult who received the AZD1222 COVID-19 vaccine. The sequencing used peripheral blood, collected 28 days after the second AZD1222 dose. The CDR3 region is CSGLETNEKLFF. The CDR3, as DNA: TGCAGTGGTTTGGAAACTAATGAAAAACTGTTTTTT.